This T cell receptor (beta chain) was retrieved from a study of shared clonotypes between healthy human individuals. Study-wide results and limits: A handful of donors shared around 5.1% of their naive CD4 clonotypes. All-four-donor shared clonotypes had higher generation probabilities than non-shared clonotypes did. Estimated clonotype richness was generally higher in naive than memory subsets.

A note on this clone: The antigen remains unidentified.

There were no recent acute infections or vaccinations among the donors, who were healthy HIV-negative adults. Profiling relied on immunoSEQ multiplex PCR, and the TCRdb table lists in-frame clones only, not all of them. The sample consists of a few million clones, 90% to 95% of them appearing once. The CDR3 is 15 amino acids. After removal of 0 bases from V and 7 bases from J, the junction contained 5 bases not matched to a gene. From germline, CDR1 is SEHNR and CDR2 FQNEAQ (reference sequence). The receptor was derived from a man aged 18 to 30 in good health. Some clones in this sample may be carry-over from other donors' samples. The chain has TRBV7-9 and TRBJ2-1; 8 bases agree with TRBD2. Sequenced: naive CD4+ T cells from PBMCs. Indicated subset: CD45RA+ positively selected. The CDR3 nucleotides are TGTGCCAGCAGCTTAGCCAGCGGGAGTACAAATGAGCAGTTCTTC. Its protein product is CASSLASGSTNEQFF.